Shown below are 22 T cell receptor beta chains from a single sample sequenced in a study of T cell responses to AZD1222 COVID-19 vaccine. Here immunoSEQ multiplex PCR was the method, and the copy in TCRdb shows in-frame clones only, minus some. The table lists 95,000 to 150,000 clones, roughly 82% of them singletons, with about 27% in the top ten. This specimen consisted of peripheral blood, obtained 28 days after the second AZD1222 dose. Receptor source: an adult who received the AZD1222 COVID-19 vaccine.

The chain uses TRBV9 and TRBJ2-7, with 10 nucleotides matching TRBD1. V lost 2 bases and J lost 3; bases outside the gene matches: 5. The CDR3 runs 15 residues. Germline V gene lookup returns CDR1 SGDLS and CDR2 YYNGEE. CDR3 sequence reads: CASSVGQGGLYEQYF. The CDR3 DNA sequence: TGTGCCAGCAGCGTCGGACAGGGGGGCCTCTACGAGCAGTACTTC.

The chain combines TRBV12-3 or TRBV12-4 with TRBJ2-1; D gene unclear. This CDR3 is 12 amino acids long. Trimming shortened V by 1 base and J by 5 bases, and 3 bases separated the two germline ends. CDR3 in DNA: TGTGCCAGCAGTTTAGTTAACAATGAGCAGTTCTTC. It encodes CASSLVNNEQFF.

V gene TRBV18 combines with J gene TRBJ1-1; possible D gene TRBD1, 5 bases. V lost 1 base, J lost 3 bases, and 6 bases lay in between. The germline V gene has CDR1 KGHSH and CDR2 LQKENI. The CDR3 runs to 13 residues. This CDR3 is CASSPRGDTEAFF. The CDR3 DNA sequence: TGTGCCAGCTCACCACGGGGGGACACTGAAGCTTTCTTT.

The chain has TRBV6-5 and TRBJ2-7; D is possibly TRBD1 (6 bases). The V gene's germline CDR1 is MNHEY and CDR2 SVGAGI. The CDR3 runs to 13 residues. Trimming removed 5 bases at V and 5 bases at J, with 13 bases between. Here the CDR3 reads CASSTQGKDEQYF. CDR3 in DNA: TGTGCCAGCAGTACACAGGGAAAGGACGAGCAGTACTTC.

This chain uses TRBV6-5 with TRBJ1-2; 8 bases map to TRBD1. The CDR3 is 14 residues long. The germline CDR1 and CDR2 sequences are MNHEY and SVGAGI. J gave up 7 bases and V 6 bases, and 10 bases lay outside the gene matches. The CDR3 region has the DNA TGTGCCAGCAGCCCAACCTGGGACAGGTCTGGCTACACCTTC. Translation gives CASSPTWDRSGYTF.

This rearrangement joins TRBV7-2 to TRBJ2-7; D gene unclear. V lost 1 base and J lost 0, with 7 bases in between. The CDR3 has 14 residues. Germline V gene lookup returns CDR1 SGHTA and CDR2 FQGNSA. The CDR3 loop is CASSLGTVSYEQYF. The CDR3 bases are TGTGCCAGCAGCTTAGGGACGGTCTCCTACGAGCAGTACTTC.

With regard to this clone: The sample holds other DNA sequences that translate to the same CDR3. The CDR3 bases are TGTGCCAGCAGCCCACTGTACCAAGAGACCCAGTACTTC. This gives the protein CASSPLYQETQYF. This sequence joins TRBV9 and TRBJ2-5; D call uncertain. Trimming removed 4 bases at V and 0 bases at J, with 7 bases between. Germline V gives CDR1 SGDLS, CDR2 YYNGEE. This CDR3 has 13 amino acids.

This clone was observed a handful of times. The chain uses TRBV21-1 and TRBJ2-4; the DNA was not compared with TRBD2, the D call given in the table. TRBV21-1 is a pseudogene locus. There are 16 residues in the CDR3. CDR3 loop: CASSLPRSLAKNIQYF. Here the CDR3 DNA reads TGTGCCAGCAGCCTCCCGAGATCTCTAGCCAAAAACATTCAGTACTTC.

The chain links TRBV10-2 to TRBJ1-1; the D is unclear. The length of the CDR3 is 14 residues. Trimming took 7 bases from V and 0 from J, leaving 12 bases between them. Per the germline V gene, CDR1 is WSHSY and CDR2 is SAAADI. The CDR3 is CASKPITMNTEAFF. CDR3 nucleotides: TGCGCCAGCAAGCCCATAACGATGAACACTGAAGCTTTCTTT.

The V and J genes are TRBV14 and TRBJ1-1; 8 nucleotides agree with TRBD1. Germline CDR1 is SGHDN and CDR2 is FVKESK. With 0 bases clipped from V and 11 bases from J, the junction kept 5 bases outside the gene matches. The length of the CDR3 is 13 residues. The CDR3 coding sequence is TGTGCCAGCAGCCAAGATTGGCAGGGGGCGGCTTTCTTT. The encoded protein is CASSQDWQGAAFF.

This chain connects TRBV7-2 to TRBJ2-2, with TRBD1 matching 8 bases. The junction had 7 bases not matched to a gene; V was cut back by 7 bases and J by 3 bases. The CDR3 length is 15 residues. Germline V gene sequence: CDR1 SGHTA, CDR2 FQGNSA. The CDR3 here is CASNPGGMDTGELFF. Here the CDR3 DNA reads TGTGCCAGCAACCCAGGGGGCATGGACACCGGGGAGCTGTTTTTT.

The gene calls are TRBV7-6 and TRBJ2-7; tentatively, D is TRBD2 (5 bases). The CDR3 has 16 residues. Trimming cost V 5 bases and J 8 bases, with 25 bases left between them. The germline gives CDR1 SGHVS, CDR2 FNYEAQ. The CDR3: CASSPIILVAKIKQYF. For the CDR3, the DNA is TGTGCCAGCAGCCCAATAATACTAGTCGCGAAAATCAAGCAGTACTTC.

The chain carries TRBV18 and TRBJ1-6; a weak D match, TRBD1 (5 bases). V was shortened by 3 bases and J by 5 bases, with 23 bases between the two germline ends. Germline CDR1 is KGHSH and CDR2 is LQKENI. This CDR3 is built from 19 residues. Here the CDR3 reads CASSPQVGSGSADNSPLHF. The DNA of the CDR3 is TGTGCCAGCTCACCCCAGGTGGGATCAGGGTCGGCGGATAATTCACCCCTCCACTTT.

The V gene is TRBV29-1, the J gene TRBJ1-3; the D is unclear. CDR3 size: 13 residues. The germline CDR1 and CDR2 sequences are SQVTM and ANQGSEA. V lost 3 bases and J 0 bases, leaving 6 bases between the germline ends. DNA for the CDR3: TGCAGCGTTGAGGAGGGCTCTGGAAACACCATATATTTT. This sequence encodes CSVEEGSGNTIYF.

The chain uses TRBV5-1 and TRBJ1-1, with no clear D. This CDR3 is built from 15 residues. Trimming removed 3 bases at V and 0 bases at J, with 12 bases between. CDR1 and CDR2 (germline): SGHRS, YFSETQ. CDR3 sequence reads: CASSSSTGMNTEAFF. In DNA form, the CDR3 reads TGCGCCAGCAGCTCAAGCACGGGAATGAACACTGAAGCTTTCTTT.

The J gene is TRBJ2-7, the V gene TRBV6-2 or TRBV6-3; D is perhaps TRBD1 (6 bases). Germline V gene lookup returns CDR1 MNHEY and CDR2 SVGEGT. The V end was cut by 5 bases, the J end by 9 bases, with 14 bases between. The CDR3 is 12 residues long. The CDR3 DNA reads TGTGCCAGCAGTAACAGGGTTCTGGGGCAGTACTTC. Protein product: CASSNRVLGQYF.

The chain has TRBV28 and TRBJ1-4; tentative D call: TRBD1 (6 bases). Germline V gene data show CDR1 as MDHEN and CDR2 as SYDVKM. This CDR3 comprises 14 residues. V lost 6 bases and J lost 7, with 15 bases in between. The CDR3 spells CASRARGGSEKLFF. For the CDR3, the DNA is TGTGCCAGCAGGGCTAGGGGGGGATCTGAAAAACTGTTTTTT.

CDR3 nucleotide sequence: TGTGCCAGCAGCTTAGTGGTCGTCCCGGACTTGGGCACCGGGGAGCTGTTTTTT. Protein product: CASSLVVVPDLGTGELFF. The V call is TRBV7-9, the J call TRBJ2-2, with a weak D call TRBD2 (5 bases). CDR3 size: 18 residues. Trimming left V 1 base short and J 4 bases short, with 19 bases between. Germline V gene data show CDR1 as SEHNR and CDR2 as FQNEAQ (reference sequence).

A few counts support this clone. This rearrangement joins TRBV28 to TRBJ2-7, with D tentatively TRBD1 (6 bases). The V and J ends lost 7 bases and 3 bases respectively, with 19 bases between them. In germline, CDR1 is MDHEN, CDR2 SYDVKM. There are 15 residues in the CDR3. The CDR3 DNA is TGTGCCAGCACCTCAAGGGGGACCCTGCACTACGAGCAGTACTTC. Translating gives CASTSRGTLHYEQYF.

CDR3 sequence reads: CASSSPGLADTQYF. The DNA of the CDR3 is TGCGCCAGCAGCTCACCGGGACTAGCGGATACGCAGTATTTT. The chain has TRBV5-1 and TRBJ2-3; TRBD2 matches at 10 bases. The junction had 4 bases not matched to a gene; V was cut back by 3 bases and J by 6 bases. Germline values: CDR1 SGHRS, CDR2 YFSETQ. CDR3 size: 14 residues.

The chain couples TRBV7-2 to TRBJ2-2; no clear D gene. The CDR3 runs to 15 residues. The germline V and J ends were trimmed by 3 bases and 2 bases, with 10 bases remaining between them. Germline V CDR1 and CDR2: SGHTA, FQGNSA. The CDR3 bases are TGTGCCAGCAGCTTTGTCAGATACAACACCGGGGAGCTGTTTTTT. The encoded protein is CASSFVRYNTGELFF.

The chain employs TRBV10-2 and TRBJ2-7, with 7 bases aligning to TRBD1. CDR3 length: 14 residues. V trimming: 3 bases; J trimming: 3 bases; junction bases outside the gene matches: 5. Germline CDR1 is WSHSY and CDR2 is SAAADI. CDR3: CASSDTGAGYEQYF. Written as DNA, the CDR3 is TGCGCCAGCAGTGACACAGGGGCGGGCTACGAGCAGTACTTC.